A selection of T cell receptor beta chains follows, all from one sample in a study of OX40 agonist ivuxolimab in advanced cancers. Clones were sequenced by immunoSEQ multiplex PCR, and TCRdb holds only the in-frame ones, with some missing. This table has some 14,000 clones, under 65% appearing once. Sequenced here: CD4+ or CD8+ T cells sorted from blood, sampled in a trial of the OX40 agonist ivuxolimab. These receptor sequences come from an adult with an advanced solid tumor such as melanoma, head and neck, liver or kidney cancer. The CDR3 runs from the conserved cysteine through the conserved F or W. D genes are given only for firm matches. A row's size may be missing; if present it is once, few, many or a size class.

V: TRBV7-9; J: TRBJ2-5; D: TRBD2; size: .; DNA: TGTGCCAGCAGCTTCCTGGCTAGCGGCACACAAGAGACCCAGTACTTC; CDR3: CASSFLASGTQETQYF
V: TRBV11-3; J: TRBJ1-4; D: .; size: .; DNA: TGTGCCAGCAGCCGCCGTTTCAGCCAAGGGGCTAATGAAAAACTGTTTTTT; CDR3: CASSRRFSQGANEKLFF
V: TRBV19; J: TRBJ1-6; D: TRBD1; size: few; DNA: TGTGCCAGTAGGCGGACAGGGGATAGGGATTCACCCCTCCACTTT; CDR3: CASRRTGDRDSPLHF
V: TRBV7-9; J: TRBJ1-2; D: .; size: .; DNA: TGTGCCAGCAGCTTAGGCTTGGGGGTCTATGGCTACACCTTC; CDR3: CASSLGLGVYGYTF
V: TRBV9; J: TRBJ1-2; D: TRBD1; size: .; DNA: TGTGCCAGCAGCGTAGGAGGGGACAGGATCAATGGCTACACCTTC; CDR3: CASSVGGDRINGYTF
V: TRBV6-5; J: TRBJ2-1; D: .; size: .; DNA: TGTGCCAGCAGGAAGCTAATGACAGATTACAATGAGCAGTTCTTC; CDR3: CASRKLMTDYNEQFF
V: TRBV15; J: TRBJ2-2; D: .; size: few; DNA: TGTGCCACCAGCAGAGATCTGGTACAGGACATAGTGAACACCGGGGAGCTGTTTTTT; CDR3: CATSRDLVQDIVNTGELFF
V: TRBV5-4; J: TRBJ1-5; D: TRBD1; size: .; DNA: TGTGCCAGCAGCTTGGGACAGGGGGATCAGCCCCAGCATTTT; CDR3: CASSLGQGDQPQHF
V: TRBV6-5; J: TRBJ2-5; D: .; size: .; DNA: TGTGCCAGCAGTTACTCGTTAAAAGCGGAGTCCCAGTACTTC; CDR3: CASSYSLKAESQYF
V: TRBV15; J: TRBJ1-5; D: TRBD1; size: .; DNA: TGTGCCACCAGCAGAGGGACAGGGCGAGATCAGCCCCAGCATTTT; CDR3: CATSRGTGRDQPQHF
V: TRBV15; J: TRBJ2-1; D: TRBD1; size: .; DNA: TGTGCCACCAGCAGGGGTTATACGGGACAGCACAATGAGCAGTTCTTC; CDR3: CATSRGYTGQHNEQFF
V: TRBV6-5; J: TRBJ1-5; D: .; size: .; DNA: TGTGCCAGCAGTTACGCAGGGGACAATCAGCCCCAGCATTTT; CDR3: CASSYAGDNQPQHF
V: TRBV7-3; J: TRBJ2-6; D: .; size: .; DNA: TGTGCCAGCAGCGCGTCCACACGCTTACAAAGTCGGGCCAACGTCCTGACTTTC; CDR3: CASSASTRLQSRANVLTF
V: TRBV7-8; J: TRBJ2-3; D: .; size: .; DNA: TGTGCCAGCAGCTTAGTGGGGGGTGGGGATACGCAGTATTTT; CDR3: CASSLVGGGDTQYF
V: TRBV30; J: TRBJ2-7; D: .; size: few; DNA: TGTGCCTGGAGCCCCGGACTTATGGCCTACGAGCAGTACTTC; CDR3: CAWSPGLMAYEQYF
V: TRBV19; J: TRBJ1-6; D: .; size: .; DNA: TGTGCCAGTAGTATCTGGGCCTATAATTCACCCCTCCACTTT; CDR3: CASSIWAYNSPLHF
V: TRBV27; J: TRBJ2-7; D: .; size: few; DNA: TGTGCCAGCAGTTTATCATGGGGGTCCAACTCCTACGAGCAGTACTTC; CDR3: CASSLSWGSNSYEQYF
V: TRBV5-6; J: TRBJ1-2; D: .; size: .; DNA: TGTGCCAGCAGGAATTACAGGGTGCCAGGCTACACCTTC; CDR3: CASRNYRVPGYTF
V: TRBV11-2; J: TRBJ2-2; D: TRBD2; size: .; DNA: TGTGCCAGCAGTCATCTAGCGGGGGGTTTATTGAGTACCGGGGAGCTGTTTTTT; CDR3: CASSHLAGGLLSTGELFF
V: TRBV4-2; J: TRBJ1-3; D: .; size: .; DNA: TGTGCCAGCAGCTTGGCCGGGGCAGGGGGAAACACCATATATTTT; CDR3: CASSLAGAGGNTIYF
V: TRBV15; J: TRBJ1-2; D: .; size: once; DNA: TGTGCCACCAGCAGGAGAATCCTTCTCCAAGGCGCTAACTATGGCTACACCTTC; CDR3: CATSRRILLQGANYGYTF
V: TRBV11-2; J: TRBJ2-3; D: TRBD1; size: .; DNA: TGTGCCAGCAGCTTAGTCGACAGGGCCACAGATACGCAGTATTTT; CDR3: CASSLVDRATDTQYF
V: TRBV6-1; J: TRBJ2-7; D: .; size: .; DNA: TGTGCCAGCACCGACCCGGCAGGGTGGAATTACGAGCAGTACTTC; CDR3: CASTDPAGWNYEQYF
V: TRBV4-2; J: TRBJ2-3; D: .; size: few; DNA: TGTGCCAGCAGCCAAGATATAGGAGGGGGGCCGGGGGATACGCAGTATTTT; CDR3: CASSQDIGGGPGDTQYF
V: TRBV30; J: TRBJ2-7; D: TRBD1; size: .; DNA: TGTGCCTGGGGGTGGGACAGTGGCTACGAGCAGTACTTC; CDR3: CAWGWDSGYEQYF
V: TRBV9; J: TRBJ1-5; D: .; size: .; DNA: TGTGCCAGCAGCGTAGCCGGTCAGAGCAATCAGCCCCAGCATTTT; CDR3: CASSVAGQSNQPQHF
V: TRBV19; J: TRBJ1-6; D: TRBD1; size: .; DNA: TGTGCCAGTAGACGGGGGACAGGGCAAAGCTCCTATAATTCACCCCTCCACTTT; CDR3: CASRRGTGQSSYNSPLHF
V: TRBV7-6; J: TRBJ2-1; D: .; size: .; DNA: TGTGCCAGCTCCCAGGGGCAGTTCTTC; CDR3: CASSQGQFF
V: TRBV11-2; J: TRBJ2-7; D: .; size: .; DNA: TGTGCCAGCAGCCCGGACATCTCCTACGAGCAGTACTTC; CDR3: CASSPDISYEQYF
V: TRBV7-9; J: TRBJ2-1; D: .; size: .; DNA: TGTGCCAGCAGCTTCGTGGCAGCCAATGAGCAGTTCTTC; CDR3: CASSFVAANEQFF
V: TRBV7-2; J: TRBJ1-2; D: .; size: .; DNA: TGTGCCAGCAGCTACGCATGGGACTATGGCTACACCTTC; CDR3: CASSYAWDYGYTF
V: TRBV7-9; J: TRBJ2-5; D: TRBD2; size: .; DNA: TGTGCCAGCAGCCCCTCGGCTAGCGGCGCGGGCATGGAGACCCAGTACTTC; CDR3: CASSPSASGAGMETQYF
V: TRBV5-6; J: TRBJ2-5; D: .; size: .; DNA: TGTGCCAGCAGCCTCAGACTAGTGGAAGAGACCCAGTACTTC; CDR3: CASSLRLVEETQYF
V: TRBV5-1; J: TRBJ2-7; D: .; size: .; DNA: TGCGCCAGCAGCTCGCTCGGACACGGGTACGAGCAGTACTTC; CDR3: CASSSLGHGYEQYF
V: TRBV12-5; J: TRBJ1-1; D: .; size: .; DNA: TGTGCTAGTGGTTTGGGACAGAACACTGAAGCTTTCTTT; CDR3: CASGLGQNTEAFF
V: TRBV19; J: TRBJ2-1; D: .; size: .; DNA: TGTGCCAGTAGTATAGTACACAGCGGCAATGAGCAGTTCTTC; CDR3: CASSIVHSGNEQFF
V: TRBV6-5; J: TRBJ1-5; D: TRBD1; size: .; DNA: TGTGCCAGCAGTCTACAGGGGGATCAGCCCCAGCATTTT; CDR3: CASSLQGDQPQHF
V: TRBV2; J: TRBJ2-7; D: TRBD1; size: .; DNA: TGTGCCAGCAGTGGGACAGGGAACGAGCAGTACTTC; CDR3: CASSGTGNEQYF
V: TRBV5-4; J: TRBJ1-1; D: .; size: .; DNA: TGTGCCAGCAGCTTGGGAAAGGGGGGGCGTATCGAAGCTTTCTTT; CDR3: CASSLGKGGRIEAFF
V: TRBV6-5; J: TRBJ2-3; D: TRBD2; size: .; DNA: TGTGCCAGCAGTTACCTCGGACTAGCGACGTTTGATACGCAGTATTTT; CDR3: CASSYLGLATFDTQYF
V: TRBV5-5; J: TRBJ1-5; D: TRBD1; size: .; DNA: TGTGCCAGCAGCTCGACGTGGACAGGCTACAATCAGCCCCAGCATTTT; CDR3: CASSSTWTGYNQPQHF
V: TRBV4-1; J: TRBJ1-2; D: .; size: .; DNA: TGCGCCAGCAGCCAGGGTCGACAGGCTAAGCTCTATGGCTACACCTTC; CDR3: CASSQGRQAKLYGYTF
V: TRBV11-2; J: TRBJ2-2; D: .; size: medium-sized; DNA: TGTGCCAGCTCGGGACCCACCGGCACCGGGGAGCTGTTTTTT; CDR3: CASSGPTGTGELFF
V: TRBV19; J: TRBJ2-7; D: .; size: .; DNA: TGTGCCAGTACCCCGGGGACCCTTGGACGCGAGCAGTACTTC; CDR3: CASTPGTLGREQYF
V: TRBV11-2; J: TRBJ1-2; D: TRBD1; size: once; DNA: TGTGCCAGCAGCTTGACAGGGGACTATGGCTACACCTTC; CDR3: CASSLTGDYGYTF
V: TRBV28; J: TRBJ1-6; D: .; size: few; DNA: TGTGCCAGCAGTCCCGCCCCGGACGCCCTCCACTTT; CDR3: CASSPAPDALHF
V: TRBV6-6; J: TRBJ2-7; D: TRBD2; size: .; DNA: TGTGCCAGCAGTTGGGAGGGGAGCTACGAGCAGTACTTC; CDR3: CASSWEGSYEQYF
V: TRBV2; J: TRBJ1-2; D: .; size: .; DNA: TGTGCCAGCAGTGAAGCGTTCGAGGGGGACTATGGCTACACCTTC; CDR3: CASSEAFEGDYGYTF
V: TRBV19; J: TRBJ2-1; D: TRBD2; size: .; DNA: TGTGCCAGTAGTATTGGAGCGGGGGGGTACAATGAGCAGTTCTTC; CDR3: CASSIGAGGYNEQFF
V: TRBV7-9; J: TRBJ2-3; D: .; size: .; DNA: TGTGCCAGCAGCTCAACCCCTCTAGCCTCAGATACGCAGTATTTT; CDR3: CASSSTPLASDTQYF
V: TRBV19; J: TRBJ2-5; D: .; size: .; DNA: TGTGCCAGTAGGGGAAGGCACCAAGAGACCCAGTACTTC; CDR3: CASRGRHQETQYF
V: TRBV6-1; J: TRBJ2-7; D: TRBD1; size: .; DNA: TGTGCCAGCAGTACCGCCGGGACAGTCTACGAGCAGTACTTC; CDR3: CASSTAGTVYEQYF